The rows below give T cell receptor beta chains drawn from one sample of a study of cytomegalovirus exposure and HLA in healthy donors. Repertoires were generated with immunoSEQ multiplex PCR, while TCRdb's copy carries only in-frame clones and drops some. The data show approximately 87,000 clones, 81% seen once. The specimen sequenced was PBMCs. These receptor sequences come from a woman aged 70-85 years in good health and CMV-seropositive. Each CDR3 is given with its conserved first and last residue. The D gene is left open where the match is weak. The size of a clone is reported for some rows only, either as once, few or many, or as a class for expanded clones.

.	.	TRBV11-2	TRBJ1-5	CASSLRGSNQPQHF	TGTGCCAGCAGCTTGAGAGGTAGCAATCAGCCCCAGCATTTT
.	TRBD1	TRBV30	TRBJ2-4	CAWSQYWGQGGTKNIQYF	TGTGCCTGGAGTCAATACTGGGGACAGGGGGGGACCAAAAACATTCAGTACTTC
.	.	TRBV11-1	TRBJ2-5	CASSHQSQGQETQYF	TGTGCCAGCAGCCATCAATCGCAGGGCCAAGAGACCCAGTACTTC
.	.	TRBV18	TRBJ1-1	CASSPLTWTENTEAFF	TGTGCCAGCTCACCTTTAACGTGGACAGAAAACACTGAAGCTTTCTTT
.	TRBD2	TRBV11-2	TRBJ2-1	CASRRIAGSAYNEQFF	TGTGCCAGCAGAAGAATAGCGGGATCGGCCTACAATGAGCAGTTCTTC
.	TRBD2	TRBV10-2	TRBJ2-3	CASSASETSGLSTDTQYF	TGCGCCAGCAGTGCGTCTGAGACTAGCGGTTTGAGTACAGATACGCAGTATTTT
once	.	TRBV18	TRBJ2-5	CASSTVGGGETQYF	TGTGCCAGCTCCACCGTTGGGGGCGGGGAGACCCAGTACTTC
.	.	TRBV2	TRBJ1-1	CASSGDGSGGTEAFF	TGTGCCAGCAGTGGGGACGGCTCCGGGGGTACTGAAGCTTTCTTT
.	TRBD2	TRBV9	TRBJ2-4	CASSASGSNAKNIQYF	TGTGCCAGCAGCGCGAGCGGGAGCAATGCCAAAAACATTCAGTACTTC
.	TRBD1	TRBV5-1	TRBJ1-3	CASSLGQGIPSGNTIYF	TGCGCCAGCAGCTTGGGACAGGGGATCCCCTCTGGAAACACCATATATTTT
.	TRBD1	TRBV15	TRBJ1-2	CATSPDRNYGYTF	TGTGCCACCAGTCCGGACAGGAACTATGGCTACACCTTC
.	.	TRBV1	TRBJ2-7	CTSSQDSLAEFYEQYF	TGCACCAGCAGCCAAGACTCCCTAGCGGAATTCTACGAGCAGTACTTC
once	.	TRBV29-1	TRBJ2-7	CSVVAAVEQYF	TGCAGCGTTGTAGCGGCGGTTGAGCAGTACTTC